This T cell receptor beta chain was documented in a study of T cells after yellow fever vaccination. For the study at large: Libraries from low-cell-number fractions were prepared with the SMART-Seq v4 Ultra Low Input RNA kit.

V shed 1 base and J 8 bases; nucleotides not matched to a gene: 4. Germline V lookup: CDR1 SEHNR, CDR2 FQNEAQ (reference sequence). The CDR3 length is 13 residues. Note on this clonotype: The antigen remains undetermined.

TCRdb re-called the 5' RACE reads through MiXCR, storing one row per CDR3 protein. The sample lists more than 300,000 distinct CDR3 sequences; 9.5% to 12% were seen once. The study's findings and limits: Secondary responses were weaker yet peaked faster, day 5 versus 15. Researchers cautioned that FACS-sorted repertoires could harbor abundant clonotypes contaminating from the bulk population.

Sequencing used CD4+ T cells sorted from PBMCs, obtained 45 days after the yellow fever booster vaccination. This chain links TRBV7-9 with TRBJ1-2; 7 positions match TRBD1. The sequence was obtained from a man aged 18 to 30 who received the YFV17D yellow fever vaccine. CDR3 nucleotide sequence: TGTGCCAGCAGCTTAGTCGGGACAGACGGCTACACCTTC. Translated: CASSLVGTDGYTF.